Presented here are 27 T cell receptor beta chains from one specimen sequenced in a study of a mutant IDH1 vaccine in newly diagnosed glioma (dated by TCRdb to about 2021). The time point label of this sample denotes: baseline, week 1 (first vaccination visit). What this sample's treatment or condition label stands for: pre-vaccination baseline after standard-of-care therapy. Library generation was performed with the immunoSEQ multiplex PCR assay. Sourced from immuneACCESS, this table was stored by TCRdb with only in-frame sequences that have V and J called. A share of the clones is absent; for the studies checked, an unresolved V gene accounts for under half, and the remainder has no known explanation. This sample has 60,000 to 75,000 clones in its table, and less than 85% of those were observed once. The top ten clones comprise about 7.5% of the sample. Sequenced material: PBMCs, taken from a glioma patient treated with radiotherapy, temozolomide or both. Source of these receptors: a man in his fifties or sixties with glioma.

The V and J genes are TRBV29-1 and TRBJ1-1; 9 nucleotides agree with TRBD1. The germline V gene has CDR1 SQVTM and CDR2 ANQGSEA. The CDR3 is 14 amino acids. Germline trimming cut 6 bases from V and 1 base from J; bases unmatched to any gene: 6. CDR3 nucleotide sequence: TGCAGCGTAGATACGGGACAGGGGAACACTGAAGCTTTCTTT. This sequence encodes CSVDTGQGNTEAFF.

V usage is TRBV4-1 and J usage is TRBJ2-1, with 13 bases matching TRBD2. CDR1 MGHRA and CDR2 YSYEKL come from the germline V gene. The ends lost 0 bases at V and 7 bases at J; junction bases unmatched: 6. This CDR3 has 17 amino acids. The chain's CDR3 is CASSQDPLAGGPNEQFF. The CDR3 DNA sequence: TGCGCCAGCAGCCAAGATCCACTAGCGGGGGGGCCGAATGAGCAGTTCTTC.

The chain combines TRBV7-2 with TRBJ2-3; D is undetermined. This CDR3 has 14 residues. The germline V and J ends were trimmed by 5 bases and 2 bases, with 11 bases remaining between them. The germline gives CDR1 SGHTA, CDR2 FQGNSA. The DNA for the CDR3 is TGTGCCAGCAGCCACAGTCGAATCACAGATACGCAGTATTTT. It yields the protein CASSHSRITDTQYF. Variable domain in full (rest from reference TRBV7-2 and TRBJ2-3): GAGVSQSPSNKVTEKGKDVELRCDPISGHTALYWYRQSLGQGLEFLIYFQGNSAPDKSGLPSDRFSAERTGGSVSTLTIQRTQQEDSAVYLCASSHSRITDTQYFGPGTRLTVL.

V and J are TRBV19 and TRBJ1-5; 10 nucleotides line up with TRBD1. V shed 5 bases, J shed 0 bases, and the junction held 10 bases outside the gene matches. CDR1 is LNHDA, CDR2 SQIVND, per germline (reference sequence). The CDR3 has 18 amino acids. The CDR3 coding sequence is TGTGCCAGTAGTGCGACAGGGGGCGCCGGATATAGCAATCAGCCCCAGCATTTT. Translated: CASSATGGAGYSNQPQHF. Full variable domain (remainder filled in from reference TRBV19 and TRBJ1-5): DGGITQSPKYLFRKEGQNVTLSCEQNLNHDAMYWYRQDPGQGLRLIYYSQIVNDFQKGDIAEGYSVSREKKESFPLTVTSAQKNPTAFYLCASSATGGAGYSNQPQHFGDGTRLSIL.

The V and J genes are TRBV7-2 and TRBJ2-7; D is perhaps TRBD1 (5 bases). CDR1 and CDR2 from the germline V gene are SGHTA and FQGNSA. This CDR3 spans 14 amino acids. V lost 2 bases, J lost 2 bases, and 10 bases lay in between. The DNA of the CDR3 is TGTGCCAGCAGCTTAAACCAGGGTGCCTACGAGCAGTACTTC. It encodes CASSLNQGAYEQYF.

This clone was seen once. The chain couples TRBV13 to TRBJ1-1, with unresolved D. This CDR3 has 14 residues. Looked up from germline, CDR1 is PRHDT and CDR2 is FYEKMQ (reference sequence). V was cut by 2 bases and J by 5 bases, with 12 bases left in between. The CDR3 here is CASSLWSGETEAFF. The DNA of the CDR3 is TGTGCCAGCAGCTTATGGTCCGGGGAGACTGAAGCTTTCTTT.

This clone was seen once. The J gene is TRBJ1-1, the V gene TRBV19, with D perhaps TRBD1 (5 bases). The germline V gene encodes CDR1 LNHDA and CDR2 SQIVND (reference sequence). V lost 4 bases and J 1 base, leaving 10 bases between the germline ends. This CDR3 region has 14 residues. The CDR3 spells CASSNGGWNTEAFF. CDR3 bases: TGTGCCAGTAGTAACGGGGGGTGGAACACTGAAGCTTTCTTT.

The V and J genes are TRBV30 and TRBJ2-3; D may be TRBD1 (5 bases). Germline values: CDR1 GTSNPN, CDR2 SVGIG (reference sequence). The CDR3 sequence is 15 residues long. Trimming shortened V by 3 bases and J by 4 bases, and 17 bases separated the two germline ends. The CDR3 loop is CAWSVSQGLADTQYF. The CDR3 DNA reads as TGTGCCTGGAGCGTGAGTCAGGGTTTGGCAGATACGCAGTATTTT. The full variable domain, with the rest looked up from reference TRBV30 and TRBJ2-3, is SQTIHQWPATLVQPVGSPLSLECTVEGTSNPNLYWYRQAAGRGLQLLFYSVGIGQISSEVPQNLSASRPQDRQFILSSKKLLLSDSGFYLCAWSVSQGLADTQYFGPGTRLTVL.

This chain connects TRBV6-6 to TRBJ2-7, with 11 bases fitting TRBD1. Per the germline V gene, CDR1 is MNHNY and CDR2 is SVGAGI (reference sequence). The CDR3 totals 14 residues. The V and J ends lost 0 bases and 6 bases, in that order; junction bases with no gene match: 1. CDR3 residues: CASSYSGQGGEQYF. Written as DNA, the CDR3 is TGTGCCAGCAGTTACTCGGGACAGGGGGGCGAGCAGTACTTC.

The chain has TRBV25-1 and TRBJ1-4; 9 bases map to TRBD1. This CDR3 has 13 residues. Germline values: CDR1 MGHDK, CDR2 SYGVNS. J lost 8 bases, V lost 9 bases, and 7 bases had no gene match. The CDR3 DNA is TGTGCCAGTACGACAGGGGGTTTGGAAAAACTGTTTTTT. Translated: CASTTGGLEKLFF.

This chain connects TRBV5-6 to TRBJ2-7; possibly TRBD1 for D (6 bases). CDR1 is SGHDT, CDR2 YYEEEE, per germline. Trimming removed 6 bases at V and 1 base at J, with 11 bases between. The CDR3 totals 13 residues. The CDR3 sequence: CASTGDASYEQYF. DNA for the CDR3: TGTGCCAGCACAGGGGACGCGTCCTACGAGCAGTACTTC.

The gene calls are TRBV11-2 and TRBJ1-1; D gene ambiguous. CDR3 length: 13 amino acids. V was clipped by 0 bases and J by 1 base, with 3 bases between them. The V gene's germline CDR1 is SGHAT and CDR2 FQNNGV. The CDR3 here is CASSLDKNTEAFF. CDR3 nucleotide sequence: TGTGCCAGCAGCTTAGATAAGAACACTGAAGCTTTCTTT.

The rearrangement links TRBV5-4 to TRBJ2-7, with D possibly TRBD1 on 5 matching bases. CDR1 is SGHNT and CDR2 is YYREEE in the germline V gene (reference sequence). The CDR3 spans 14 residues. The V and J ends lost 4 bases and 7 bases respectively, with 18 bases between them. This CDR3 reads CASSQSNRMREQYF. The CDR3 bases are TGTGCCAGCAGCCAAAGTAACAGGATGAGGGAGCAGTACTTC.

CDR3 sequence (DNA): TGTGCCATCAGTGACTCTGGCAGGGGAGATGATCAGCCCCAGCATTTT. Protein: CAISDSGRGDDQPQHF. V is TRBV10-3 and J is TRBJ1-5; perhaps TRBD1 as D (6 bases). The CDR3 is made up of 16 amino acids. Germline V gene lookup returns CDR1 ENHRY and CDR2 SYGVKD. The V end lost 3 bases, the J end lost 5 bases, and 17 bases lay between the germline ends.

This rearrangement joins TRBV9 to TRBJ1-1; D gene ambiguous. Germline lookup yields CDR1 SGDLS and CDR2 YYNGEE. V shed 4 bases and J shed 5 bases, with 12 bases lying between them. This CDR3 contains 13 residues. CDR3 loop: CASSPSPDTEAFF. The CDR3, as DNA: TGTGCCAGCAGCCCCTCCCCGGATACTGAAGCTTTCTTT.

This clone was seen only once. One base away lies a much larger clone, so this may be a sequencing read error. The V call is TRBV7-2, the J call TRBJ1-5; D perhaps matches TRBD1 (6 bases). The germline V and J ends were trimmed by 4 bases and 1 base, with 8 bases remaining between them. The germline V gene has CDR1 SGHTA and CDR2 FQGNSA. This CDR3 contains 14 residues. The CDR3 is CASSSQGSNQPQHF. The DNA for the CDR3 is TGTGCCAGCAGCTCACAGGGAAGCAATCAGCCCCAGCATTTT. The whole variable domain, remainder taken from reference TRBV7-2 and TRBJ1-5, is GAGVSQSPSNKVTEKGKDVELRCDPISGHTALYWYRQSLGQGLEFLIYFQGNSAPDKSGLPSDRFSAERTGGSVSTLTIQRTQQEDSAVYLCASSSQGSNQPQHFGDGTRLSIL.

The chain employs TRBV20-1 and TRBJ2-1; tentatively, D is TRBD2 (5 bases). This CDR3 is built from 11 residues. The germline V and J ends were trimmed by 5 bases and 12 bases, with 14 bases remaining between them. The germline V gene encodes CDR1 DFQATT and CDR2 SNEGSKA (reference sequence). Here the CDR3 DNA reads TGCAGTGCTGGCCCCGGGGTTGGGCAGTTCTTC. It specifies CSAGPGVGQFF.

This chain connects TRBV30 to TRBJ2-5; TRBD2 matches at 9 bases. Germline V CDR1 and CDR2: GTSNPN, SVGIG (reference sequence). The CDR3 sequence is 18 residues long. Unmatched junction bases numbered 16, after V lost 0 bases and J lost 5 bases. The DNA of the CDR3 is TGTGCCTGGAGTGTAAACCTAATAGCGGGGGCCCTTGGGGAGACCCAGTACTTC. Its translation: CAWSVNLIAGALGETQYF.

This sequence joins TRBV27 and TRBJ1-2; 8 bases map to TRBD1. The V and J ends lost 3 bases and 5 bases, in that order; junction bases with no gene match: 2. The CDR3 is 13 residues long. The germline V gene has CDR1 MNHEY and CDR2 SMNVEV (reference sequence). CDR3 bases: TGTGCCAGCAGTTTGGGACAGGCATATGGCTACACCTTC. It encodes CASSLGQAYGYTF.

The chain uses TRBV9 and TRBJ1-1, with TRBD1 identical over 7 bases. Per germline, CDR1 SGDLS and CDR2 YYNGEE. The CDR3 has 14 residues. After removal of 4 bases from V and 5 bases from J, the junction contained 8 bases not matched to a gene. The CDR3 nucleotides are TGTGCCAGCAGCCCTGGGCCAGGGGGGACTGAAGCTTTCTTT. Protein product: CASSPGPGGTEAFF.

The chain combines TRBV7-6 with TRBJ2-5; a possible D gene is TRBD1 (6 bases). This CDR3 is 13 amino acids long. CDR1 and CDR2 (germline): SGHVS, FNYEAQ. V dropped 4 bases and J dropped 4 bases, with 10 bases sitting between them. The CDR3 region is CASSSSGVETQYF. Written as DNA, the CDR3 is TGTGCCAGCAGCTCATCAGGGGTAGAGACCCAGTACTTC.

CDR3 amino acids: CASSLVGGSYNEQFF. CDR3 DNA: TGTGCCAGCAGCTTAGTCGGAGGTTCCTACAATGAGCAGTTCTTC. The rearrangement uses TRBV11-2 and TRBJ2-1; maybe TRBD2 (5 bases). The CDR3 is 15 residues long. V lost 1 base and J lost 1, with 8 bases in between. The V gene's germline CDR1 is SGHAT and CDR2 FQNNGV. Based on the CDR3 plus reference TRBV11-2 and TRBJ2-1, the full variable domain is EAGVAQSPRYKIIEKRQSVAFWCNPISGHATLYWYQQILGQGPKLLIQFQNNGVVDDSQLPKDRFSAERLKGVDSTLKIQPAKLEDSAVYLCASSLVGGSYNEQFFGPGTRLTVL.

CDR3 nucleotides: TGTGCCAGCAGGAGGACTAGCGGTTACGAGCAGTACTTC. It translates to CASRRTSGYEQYF. V and J are TRBV2 and TRBJ2-7, with 10 nucleotides matching TRBD2. CDR3 size: 13 residues. J was trimmed by 4 bases and V by 6 bases; bases with no gene match: 3. Germline V gene sequence: CDR1 SNHLY, CDR2 FYNNEI.

The chain combines TRBV7-8 with TRBJ2-1, with 8 positions matching TRBD1. The CDR3 is made up of 17 amino acids. After removal of 5 bases from V and 2 bases from J, the junction contained 11 bases not matched to a gene. Per germline, CDR1 SGHVS and CDR2 FQNEAQ. CDR3 coding DNA: TGTGCCAGCAGCCCCTACACCGGGACAGGTACCTACAATGAGCAGTTCTTC. Translation gives CASSPYTGTGTYNEQFF.

In DNA, the CDR3 is TGTGCCAGCAGCCAAGTCTTCTACGAGCAGTACTTC. Translating gives CASSQVFYEQYF. The chain joins TRBV14 to TRBJ2-7; D is ambiguous. Germline V gene lookup returns CDR1 SGHDN and CDR2 FVKESK. The CDR3 is 12 residues long. V was cut by 1 base and J by 3 bases, with 4 bases left in between.

J is TRBJ1-4 and V is TRBV18; D is uncertain. This CDR3 comprises 14 residues. Germline V gives CDR1 KGHSH, CDR2 LQKENI. The V end lost 6 bases, the J end lost 2 bases, and 10 bases lay between the germline ends. CDR3 sequence (DNA): TGTGCCAGCTCGCAGAGAGGGACTAATGAAAAACTGTTTTTT. It is translated as CASSQRGTNEKLFF.

The sample holds many counts of this clone. The chain uses TRBV5-1 and TRBJ1-4; TRBD1 aligns across 7 bases. The CDR3 contains 14 residues. V was clipped by 4 bases and J by 8 bases; unmatched bases: 8. Germline V CDR1 and CDR2: SGHRS, YFSETQ. The CDR3: CASSLQGKGEKLFF. The CDR3 DNA reads TGCGCCAGCAGCCTACAGGGGAAGGGGGAAAAACTGTTTTTT.